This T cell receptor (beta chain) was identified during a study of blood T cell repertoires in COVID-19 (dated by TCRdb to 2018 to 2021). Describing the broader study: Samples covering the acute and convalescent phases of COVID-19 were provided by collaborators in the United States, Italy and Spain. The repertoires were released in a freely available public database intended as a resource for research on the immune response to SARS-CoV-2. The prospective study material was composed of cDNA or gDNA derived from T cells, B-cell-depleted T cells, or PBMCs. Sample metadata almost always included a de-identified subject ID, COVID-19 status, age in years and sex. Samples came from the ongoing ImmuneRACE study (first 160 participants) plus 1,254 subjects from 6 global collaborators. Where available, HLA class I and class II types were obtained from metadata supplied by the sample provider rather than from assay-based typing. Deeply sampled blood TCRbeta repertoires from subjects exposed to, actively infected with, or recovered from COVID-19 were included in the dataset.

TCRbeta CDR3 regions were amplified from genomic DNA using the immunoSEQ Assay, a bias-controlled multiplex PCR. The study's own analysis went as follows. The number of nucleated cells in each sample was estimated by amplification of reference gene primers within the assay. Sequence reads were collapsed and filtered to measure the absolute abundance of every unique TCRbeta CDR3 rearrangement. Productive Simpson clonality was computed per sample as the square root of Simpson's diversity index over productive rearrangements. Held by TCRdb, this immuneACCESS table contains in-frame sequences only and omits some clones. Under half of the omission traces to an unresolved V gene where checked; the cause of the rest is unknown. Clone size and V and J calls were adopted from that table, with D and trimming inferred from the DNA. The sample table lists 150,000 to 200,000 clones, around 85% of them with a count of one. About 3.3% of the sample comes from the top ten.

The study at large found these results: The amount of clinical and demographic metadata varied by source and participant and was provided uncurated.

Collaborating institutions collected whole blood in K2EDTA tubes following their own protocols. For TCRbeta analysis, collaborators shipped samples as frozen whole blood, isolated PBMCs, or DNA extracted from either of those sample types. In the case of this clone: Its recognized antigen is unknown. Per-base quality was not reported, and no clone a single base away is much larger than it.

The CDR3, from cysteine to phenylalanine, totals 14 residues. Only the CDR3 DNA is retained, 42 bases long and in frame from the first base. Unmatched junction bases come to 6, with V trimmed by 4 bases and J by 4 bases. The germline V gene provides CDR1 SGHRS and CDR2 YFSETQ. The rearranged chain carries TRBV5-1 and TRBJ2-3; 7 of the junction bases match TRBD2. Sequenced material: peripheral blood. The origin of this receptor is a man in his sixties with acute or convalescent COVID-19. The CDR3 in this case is CASSPGLGPDTQYF. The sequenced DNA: TGCGCCAGCAGCCCCGGACTAGGGCCAGATACGCAGTATTTT.